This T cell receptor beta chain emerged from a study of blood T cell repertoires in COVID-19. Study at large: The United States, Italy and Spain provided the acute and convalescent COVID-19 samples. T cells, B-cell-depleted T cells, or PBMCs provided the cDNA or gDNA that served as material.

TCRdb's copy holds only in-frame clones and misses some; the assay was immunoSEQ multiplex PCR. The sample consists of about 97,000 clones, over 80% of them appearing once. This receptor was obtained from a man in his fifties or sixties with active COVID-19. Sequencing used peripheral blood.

The CDR3 bases are TGTGCCACAAGCTTCGGTGAGGATCAGCCCCAGCATTTT. This translates into CATSFGEDQPQHF. The chain has TRBV6-5 and TRBJ1-5; no reliable D call. Germline V gene sequence: CDR1 MNHEY, CDR2 SVGAGI. The CDR3 spans 13 residues. Trimming removed 10 bases from V and 5 bases from J, with 15 bases in between.